This entry is about one T cell receptor beta chain. In assigning cohorts, the study relied on participant-reported clinical history. The data stem from a study of blood T cell repertoires in COVID-19. The V gene's germline CDR1 is GTSNPN and CDR2 SVGIG (reference sequence). This CDR3 comprises 15 residues. The trim removed 2 bases at V and 0 bases at J, leaving 3 bases unmatched. Generated by immunoSEQ multiplex PCR, the TCRdb table keeps only in-frame clones and is missing some. The table shows 230,000 or so clones, with about 91% occurring only once. The TCR comes from a woman in her thirties or forties with acute COVID-19. The rearrangement joins TRBV30 to TRBJ1-5, with 8 bases fitting TRBD1. Sequencing used PBMCs or T cells enriched from blood (not recorded which). The CDR3 bases are TGTGCCTGGAGTATCACAGGGGGTAGCAATCAGCCCCAGCATTTT. This sequence encodes CAWSITGGSNQPQHF. The whole variable domain, remainder taken from reference TRBV30 and TRBJ1-5, is SQTIHQWPATLVQPVGSPLSLECTVEGTSNPNLYWYRQAAGRGLQLLFYSVGIGQISSEVPQNLSASRPQDRQFILSSKKLLLSDSGFYLCAWSITGGSNQPQHFGDGTRLSIL.